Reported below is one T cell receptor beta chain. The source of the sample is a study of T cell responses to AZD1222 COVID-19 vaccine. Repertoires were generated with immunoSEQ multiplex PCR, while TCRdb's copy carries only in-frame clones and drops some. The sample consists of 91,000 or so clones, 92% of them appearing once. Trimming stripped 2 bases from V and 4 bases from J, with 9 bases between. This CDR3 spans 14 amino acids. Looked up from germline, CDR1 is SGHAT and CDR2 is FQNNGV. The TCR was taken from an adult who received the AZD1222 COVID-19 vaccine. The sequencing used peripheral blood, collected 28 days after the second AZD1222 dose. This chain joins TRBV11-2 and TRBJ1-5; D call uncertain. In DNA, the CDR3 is TGTGCCAGCAGCTTACGTCCAGATAATCAGCCCCAGCATTTT. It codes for CASSLRPDNQPQHF.